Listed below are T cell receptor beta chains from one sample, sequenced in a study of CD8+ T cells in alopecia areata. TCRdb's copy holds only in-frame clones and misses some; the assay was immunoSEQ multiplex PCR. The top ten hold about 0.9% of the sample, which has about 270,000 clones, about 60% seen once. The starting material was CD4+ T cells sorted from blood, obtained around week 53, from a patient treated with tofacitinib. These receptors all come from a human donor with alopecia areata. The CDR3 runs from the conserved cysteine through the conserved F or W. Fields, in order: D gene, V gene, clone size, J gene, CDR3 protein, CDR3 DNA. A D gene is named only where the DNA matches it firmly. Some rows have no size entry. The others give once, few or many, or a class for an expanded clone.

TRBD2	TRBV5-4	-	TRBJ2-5	CASSSPTGGETQYF	TGTGCCAGCAGCTCGCCGACCGGGGGGGAGACCCAGTACTTC
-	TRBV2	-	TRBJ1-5	CASRDSNQPQHF	TGTGCCAGCAGGGACAGTAATCAGCCCCAGCATTTT
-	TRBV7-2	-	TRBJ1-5	CASSLVGGDQPQHF	TGTGCCAGCAGCTTAGTAGGGGGTGATCAGCCCCAGCATTTT
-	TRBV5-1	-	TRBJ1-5	CASSLGHGGLQPQHF	TGCGCCAGCAGCTTGGGGCATGGGGGGCTCCAGCCCCAGCATTTT
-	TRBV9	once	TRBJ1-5	CASSVGTSNQPQHF	TGTGCCAGCAGCGTAGGAACTAGCAATCAGCCCCAGCATTTT
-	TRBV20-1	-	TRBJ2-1	CSAGQPGEQFF	TGCAGTGCTGGTCAACCTGGGGAGCAGTTCTTC
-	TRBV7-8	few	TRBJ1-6	CASSPYGTDNSPLHF	TGTGCCAGCAGCCCCTACGGGACTGATAATTCACCCCTCCACTTT
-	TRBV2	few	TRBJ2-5	CASSDLPVGVKRETQYF	TGTGCCAGCAGTGATCTTCCGGTGGGGGTCAAACGGGAGACCCAGTACTTC
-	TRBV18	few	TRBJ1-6	CASSPQGLESPLHF	TGTGCCAGCTCACCGCAGGGTTTGGAATCACCCCTCCACTTT
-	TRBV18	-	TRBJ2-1	CASSPQSRSLSYNEQFF	TGTGCCAGCTCACCACAGTCGCGCAGCCTATCCTACAATGAGCAGTTCTTC
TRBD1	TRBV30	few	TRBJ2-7	CAWNRDRGPYEQYF	TGTGCCTGGAACCGGGACAGGGGGCCATACGAGCAGTACTTC
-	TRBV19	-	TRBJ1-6	CASSGWPGRHSPLHF	TGTGCCAGTAGTGGGTGGCCGGGTCGGCATTCACCCCTCCACTTT
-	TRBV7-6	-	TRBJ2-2	CASSRTGAVDTGELFF	TGTGCCAGCAGCCGGACGGGGGCCGTGGACACCGGGGAGCTGTTTTTT
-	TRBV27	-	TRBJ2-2	CASSARWANTGELFF	TGTGCCAGCAGTGCCCGTTGGGCGAACACCGGGGAGCTGTTTTTT
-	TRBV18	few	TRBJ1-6	CASSSEGQSPLHF	TGTGCCAGCTCAAGTGAAGGACAGTCACCCCTCCACTTT
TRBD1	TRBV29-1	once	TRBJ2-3	CSVLTGGTDTQYF	TGCAGCGTACTAACAGGGGGCACAGATACGCAGTATTTT
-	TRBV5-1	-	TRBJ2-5	CASSRSGPERETQYF	TGCGCCAGCAGCCGTTCCGGGCCAGAAAGGGAGACCCAGTACTTC
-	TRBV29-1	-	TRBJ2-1	CSVEEYTNEQFF	TGCAGCGTTGAAGAATACACGAATGAGCAGTTCTTC
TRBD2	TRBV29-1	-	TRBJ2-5	CSVEVGLAGARGETQYF	TGCAGCGTAGAAGTTGGACTAGCGGGGGCTCGAGGAGAGACCCAGTACTTC
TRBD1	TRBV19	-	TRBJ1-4	CASSQLTGNEKLFF	TGTGCCAGTAGTCAACTGACAGGGAATGAAAAACTGTTTTTT
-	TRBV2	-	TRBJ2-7	CASSIDRSYEQYF	TGTGCCAGCTCCATTGACAGGTCCTACGAGCAGTACTTC
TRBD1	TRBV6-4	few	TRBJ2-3	CASSVTGASTDTQYF	TGTGCCAGCAGTGTAACAGGGGCGTCCACAGATACGCAGTATTTT
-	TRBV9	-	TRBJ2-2	CASSVALVGALTGELFF	TGTGCCAGCAGCGTAGCCCTGGTCGGGGCATTGACCGGGGAGCTGTTTTTT
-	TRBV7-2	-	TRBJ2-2	CASSFGPGELFF	TGTGCCAGCAGCTTTGGTCCCGGGGAGCTGTTTTTT
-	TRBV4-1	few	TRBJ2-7	CASSQDFGQFTYEQYF	TGCGCCAGCAGCCAAGATTTTGGACAATTCACCTACGAGCAGTACTTC
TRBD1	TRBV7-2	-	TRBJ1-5	CASSRDSPDQPQHF	TGTGCCAGCAGCCGGGACAGCCCTGATCAGCCCCAGCATTTT
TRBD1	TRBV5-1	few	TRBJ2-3	CASSWTGGESTDTQYF	TGCGCCAGCAGCTGGACAGGGGGCGAGTCCACAGATACGCAGTATTTT
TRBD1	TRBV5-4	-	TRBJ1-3	CASSPAGQARVPGNTIYF	TGTGCCAGCAGCCCGGCGGGACAGGCGCGCGTTCCTGGAAACACCATATATTTT
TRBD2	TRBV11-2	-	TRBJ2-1	CASSLRAGGPHEQFF	TGTGCCAGCAGCTTAAGAGCGGGGGGGCCCCATGAGCAGTTCTTC
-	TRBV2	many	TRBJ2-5	CASSGGPEGTQYF	TGTGCCAGCAGTGGCGGACCGGAGGGGACCCAGTACTTC
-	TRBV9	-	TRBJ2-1	CASSVKTGFSEQFF	TGTGCCAGCAGCGTAAAAACAGGGTTTAGTGAGCAGTTCTTC
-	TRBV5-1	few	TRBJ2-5	CASSDPSGSQETQYF	TGCGCCAGCAGCGACCCCTCCGGGAGCCAAGAGACCCAGTACTTC
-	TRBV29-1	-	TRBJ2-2	CSVERGTGELFF	TGCAGCGTTGAGAGAGGGACCGGGGAGCTGTTTTTT